The next 21 T cell receptor beta chains were all read from a single sample in a study of blood T cell repertoires in COVID-19. TCRdb's copy holds only in-frame clones and misses some; the assay was immunoSEQ multiplex PCR. The sample has hundreds of thousands of clones; more than 70% are singletons. Sequenced material: PBMCs or T cells enriched from blood (not recorded which). The receptor set was obtained from a woman aged 40 to 50 with acute COVID-19.

The chain uses TRBV7-9 and TRBJ1-3; D is perhaps TRBD1 (6 bases). Germline V lookup: CDR1 SEHNR, CDR2 FQNEAQ (reference sequence). V gave up 2 bases and J gave up 3 bases, with 11 bases separating them. This CDR3 is 15 amino acids long. The CDR3 protein is CASSLRQVGGNTIYF. As DNA, the CDR3 is TGTGCCAGCAGCTTACGACAGGTCGGTGGAAACACCATATATTTT.

The V and J genes are TRBV7-6 and TRBJ2-2; D may be TRBD2 (5 bases). V was trimmed by 6 bases and J by 1 base, leaving 9 bases between them. Germline values: CDR1 SGHVS, CDR2 FNYEAQ. This CDR3 has 14 residues. The CDR3 sequence is CASRNRGNTGELFF. The CDR3 region has the DNA TGTGCCAGCAGAAACCGGGGGAACACCGGGGAGCTGTTTTTT.

This clone was recorded a few times. This rearrangement joins TRBV18 to TRBJ2-7, with 7 positions matching TRBD1. V lost 3 bases, J lost 1 base, and 15 bases stayed unmatched. The CDR3 extends over 18 amino acids. Germline values: CDR1 KGHSH, CDR2 LQKENI. CDR3 region: CASSPVGTARGISYEQYF. The DNA of the CDR3 is TGTGCCAGCTCACCTGTGGGGACCGCCAGGGGGATATCCTACGAGCAGTACTTC.

The V call is TRBV19, the J call TRBJ1-2; maybe TRBD1 (6 bases). The CDR3 runs 12 residues. Per germline, CDR1 LNHDA and CDR2 SQIVND (reference sequence). Trimming cost V 2 bases and J 5 bases, with 6 bases left between them. CDR3 amino acids: CASSITGYGYTF. For the CDR3, the DNA is TGTGCCAGTAGTATAACAGGGTATGGCTACACCTTC.

J is TRBJ1-2 and V is TRBV7-9; unclear D gene. Germline values: CDR1 SEHNR, CDR2 FQNEAQ (reference sequence). The germline V and J ends were trimmed by 3 bases and 4 bases, with 18 bases remaining between them. The CDR3 totals 16 residues. The CDR3 loop reads CASSLHGGPSVYGYTF. The CDR3 coding sequence is TGTGCCAGCAGCTTGCATGGCGGGCCTTCCGTCTATGGCTACACCTTC.

This chain connects TRBV7-2 to TRBJ1-1; a possible D gene is TRBD1 (5 bases). Trimming took off 1 base at V and 0 bases at J, with 12 bases between the two ends. CDR3 length: 16 amino acids. The germline gives CDR1 SGHTA, CDR2 FQGNSA. The CDR3 DNA follows: TGTGCCAGCAGCTTAGGGACAAATTCCTTGAACACTGAAGCTTTCTTT. It translates to CASSLGTNSLNTEAFF.

The rearrangement links TRBV18 to TRBJ2-2; 7 nucleotides align to TRBD2. Germline-derived CDR1 and CDR2 are KGHSH and LQKENI. The ends lost 6 bases at V and 7 bases at J; junction bases unmatched: 5. CDR3 length: 13 residues. The CDR3 protein is CASSERGGGELFF. DNA for the CDR3: TGTGCCAGCTCGGAACGCGGGGGCGGGGAGCTGTTTTTT.

The chain joins TRBV19 to TRBJ2-6, with D perhaps matching TRBD2 (5 bases). Trimming removed 10 bases from V and 0 bases from J, with 10 bases in between. Germline-derived CDR1 and CDR2 are LNHDA and SQIVND (reference sequence). The CDR3 is 14 amino acids. The chain's CDR3 is CATGRDSGANVLTF. CDR3 coding DNA: TGTGCCACCGGACGGGACTCTGGGGCCAACGTCCTGACTTTC.

This sequence joins TRBV6-1 and TRBJ2-3; 13 bases align to TRBD2. Trimming took 2 bases from V and 0 from J; bases not matched to a gene: 8. This CDR3 is built from 19 residues. The V gene's germline CDR1 is MNHNS and CDR2 SASEGT. The CDR3, as DNA: TGTGCCAGCAGTGAATGGGGGACTAGCGGGGTAACTAGCACAGATACGCAGTATTTT. The encoded protein is CASSEWGTSGVTSTDTQYF.

V is TRBV29-1 and J is TRBJ1-1; TRBD1 is a possible D gene (6 bases). The CDR3 runs 13 residues. The germline CDR1 and CDR2 sequences are SQVTM and ANQGSEA. Between the trimmed V and J ends, which lost 5 bases and 0 bases, there was a span of 10 bases. Here the CDR3 reads CSVSTGLNTEAFF. The CDR3 region has the DNA TGCAGCGTTTCGACAGGCCTGAACACTGAAGCTTTCTTT. Looking up the rest from reference TRBV29-1 and TRBJ1-1 gives the full variable domain: SAVISQKPSRDICQRGTSLTIQCQVDSQVTMMFWYRQQPGQSLTLIATANQGSEATYESGFVIDKFPISRPNLTFSTLTVSNMSPEDSSIYLCSVSTGLNTEAFFGQGTRLTVV.

The chain combines TRBV28 with TRBJ2-7; the match to TRBD1 covers 7 bases. J gave up 4 bases and V 9 bases, and 6 bases lay outside the gene matches. CDR3 length equals 12 residues. Germline CDR1 MDHEN, CDR2 SYDVKM. The CDR3 DNA is TGTGCCAGTGGGACAGATAAATACGAGCAGTACTTC. Its translation: CASGTDKYEQYF. Filled out from reference TRBV28 and TRBJ2-7, the complete variable domain reads DVKVTQSSRYLVKRTGEKVFLECVQDMDHENMFWYRQDPGLGLRLIYFSYDVKMKEKGDIPEGYSVSREKKERFSLILESASTNQTSMYLCASGTDKYEQYFGPGTRLTVT.

The rearrangement links TRBV9 to TRBJ1-3; D ambiguous. Trimming pared 0 bases from V and 4 bases from J, leaving 5 bases between. Germline values: CDR1 SGDLS, CDR2 YYNGEE. This CDR3 has 13 amino acids. In DNA form, the CDR3 reads TGTGCCAGCAGCGTAGACGGGGGAAACACCATATATTTT. It translates to CASSVDGGNTIYF.

The V call is TRBV7-2, the J call TRBJ2-1, with 8 bases lining up with TRBD2. This CDR3 comprises 16 residues. The germline V gene has CDR1 SGHTA and CDR2 FQGNSA. Unmatched junction bases numbered 12, after V lost 3 bases and J lost 8 bases. The CDR3 reads CASSLRPGLVGDEQFF. The DNA of the CDR3 is TGTGCCAGCAGCTTGAGGCCGGGACTAGTCGGCGATGAGCAGTTCTTC.

The chain combines TRBV30 with TRBJ2-1; TRBD2 matches 7 bases. This CDR3 has 16 amino acids. CDR1 and CDR2 (germline): GTSNPN, SVGIG (reference sequence). Germline trimming cut 3 bases from V and 0 bases from J; bases unmatched to any gene: 8. Written as DNA, the CDR3 is TGTGCCTGGAGAGAGAGAGCGGGAAGCTCCTACAATGAGCAGTTCTTC. Protein sequence: CAWRERAGSSYNEQFF.

The V and J genes are TRBV6-5 and TRBJ1-5; the D is unclear. The CDR3 contains 15 residues. Germline V lookup: CDR1 MNHEY, CDR2 SVGAGI. Trimming pared 6 bases from V and 7 bases from J, leaving 19 bases between. CDR3: CASRDSRTAVQPQHF. The DNA of the CDR3 is TGTGCCAGCAGGGACTCGAGGACGGCCGTGCAGCCCCAGCATTTT.

In DNA form, the CDR3 reads TGTGCCAGCAGCTCCTTGGGACGGGAGAATGAAAAACTGTTTTTT. It encodes CASSSLGRENEKLFF. J is TRBJ1-4 and V is TRBV7-9; tentatively, D is TRBD1 (5 bases). Trimming removed 4 bases at V and 5 bases at J, with 14 bases between. The germline V gene has CDR1 SEHNR and CDR2 FQNEAQ (reference sequence). The CDR3 sequence is 15 residues long.

The chain is built from TRBV28 and TRBJ1-5, with a possible D match to TRBD1 (6 bases). CDR3 size: 14 residues. Germline assignment: CDR1 MDHEN and CDR2 SYDVKM. V dropped 4 bases and J dropped 4 bases, with 11 bases sitting between them. The CDR3 nucleotides are TGTGCCAGCAGTTCACAGGGAGGGAATCAGCCCCAGCATTTT. Translating gives CASSSQGGNQPQHF.

This chain links TRBV19 with TRBJ2-2; the match to TRBD2 covers 14 bases. Germline CDR1 is LNHDA and CDR2 is SQIVND (reference sequence). V dropped 10 bases and J dropped 4; count of bases not matched to a gene: 8. This CDR3 is 16 amino acids long. The CDR3, as DNA: TGTGCCACCACTGGACTAGCGGGAGGTCCCACCGGGGAGCTGTTTTTT. Translating gives CATTGLAGGPTGELFF.

This chain joins TRBV7-2 and TRBJ2-1; 8 nucleotides match TRBD2. This CDR3 comprises 15 residues. Germline CDR1 and CDR2: SGHTA and FQGNSA. Germline trimming cut 5 bases from V and 3 bases from J; bases unmatched to any gene: 6. This CDR3 is CASSRAGGFYNEQFF. In DNA form, the CDR3 reads TGTGCCAGCAGCCGGGCGGGGGGCTTCTACAATGAGCAGTTCTTC.

The chain joins TRBV11-3 to TRBJ2-6; the D gene is possibly TRBD2 (6 bases). The CDR3 is made up of 15 amino acids. The V and J ends lost 5 bases and 3 bases respectively, with 11 bases between them. CDR1 and CDR2 (germline): SGHNT, YENEEA. The chain's CDR3 is CASSPGGFGANVLTF. In DNA, the CDR3 is TGTGCCAGCAGCCCTGGAGGGTTTGGGGCCAACGTCCTGACTTTC.

The rearrangement links TRBV6-5 to TRBJ1-4; 9 bases match TRBD1. The CDR3 loop spans 14 amino acids. The V gene end was trimmed by 5 bases and the J gene end by 7 bases; junction bases not matched to a gene: 5. Per the germline V gene, CDR1 is MNHEY and CDR2 is SVGAGI. CDR3 amino acids: CASSPRDRVEKLFF. Here the CDR3 DNA reads TGTGCCAGCAGTCCCCGGGACAGGGTTGAAAAACTGTTTTTT.